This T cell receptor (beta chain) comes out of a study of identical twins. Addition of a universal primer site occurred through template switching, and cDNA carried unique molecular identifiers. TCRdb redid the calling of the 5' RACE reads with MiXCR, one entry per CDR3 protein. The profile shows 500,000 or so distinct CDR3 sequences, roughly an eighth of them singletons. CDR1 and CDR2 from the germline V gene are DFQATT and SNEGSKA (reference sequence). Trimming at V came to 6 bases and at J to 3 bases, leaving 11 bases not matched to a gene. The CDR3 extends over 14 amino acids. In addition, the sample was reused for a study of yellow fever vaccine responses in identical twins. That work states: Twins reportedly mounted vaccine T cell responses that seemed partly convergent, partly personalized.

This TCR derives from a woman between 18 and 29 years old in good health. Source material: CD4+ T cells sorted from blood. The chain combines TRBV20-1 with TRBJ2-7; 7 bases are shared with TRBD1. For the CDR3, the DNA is TGCAGTGCGTACTCCCCACAGGGGATCTACGAGCAGTACTTC. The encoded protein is CSAYSPQGIYEQYF.